A selection of T cell receptor beta chains follows, all from one sample in a study of Graves' ophthalmopathy and Graves' hyperthyroidism. MiXCR, run by TCRdb on the multiplex PCR reads, gives a single entry per CDR3 protein. The sample has a few hundred thousand distinct CDR3 sequences, approximately 15% seen once. Sequencing was carried out using peripheral blood. These receptors came from a woman aged 18-30 years with stable Graves' hyperthyroidism. Each CDR3 is given with its conserved first and last residue. The order of the fields is J gene, D gene, clone size, V gene, CDR3 DNA, CDR3 protein. A D gene is named only where the DNA matches it firmly. The size of a clone is reported for some rows only, either as once, few or many, or as a class for expanded clones.

J gene: TRBJ1-5; D gene: .; clone size: few; V gene: TRBV6-1; CDR3 DNA: TGTGCCAGCCGGGGCAGACAGGAGGGCAATCAGCCCCAGCATTTT; CDR3 protein: CASRGRQEGNQPQHF
J gene: TRBJ1-6; D gene: .; clone size: many; V gene: TRBV12-3/TRBV12-4; CDR3 DNA: TGTGCCAGCAGTTTGAGGGGGAATTCACCCCTCCACTTT; CDR3 protein: CASSLRGNSPLHF
J gene: TRBJ2-1; D gene: .; clone size: .; V gene: TRBV20-1; CDR3 DNA: TGCAGTGCTAGAGATGACGGACATGAGCAGTTCTTC; CDR3 protein: CSARDDGHEQFF
J gene: TRBJ2-2; D gene: .; clone size: few; V gene: TRBV18; CDR3 DNA: TGTGCCAGCTCACCCTTACAGGGAAACCCCCTCCGGAGCGGGGAGCTGTTTTTT; CDR3 protein: CASSPLQGNPLRSGELFF
J gene: TRBJ2-3; D gene: .; clone size: many; V gene: TRBV2; CDR3 DNA: TGTGCCAGCAGTGAACGGAACACAGATACGCAGTATTTT; CDR3 protein: CASSERNTDTQYF
J gene: TRBJ2-2; D gene: TRBD1; clone size: many; V gene: TRBV19; CDR3 DNA: TGTGCCAGTAGTGTTGACAGGGGGCTGGGTACCGGGGAGCTGTTTTTT; CDR3 protein: CASSVDRGLGTGELFF
J gene: TRBJ1-1; D gene: .; clone size: .; V gene: TRBV28; CDR3 DNA: TGTGCCAGCGCTTCTCCGTGGGGGGAAGCTTTCTTT; CDR3 protein: CASASPWGEAFF
J gene: TRBJ2-5; D gene: .; clone size: many; V gene: TRBV2; CDR3 DNA: TGTGCCAGCAGTTGGGGCCCAAGCCCTACTCAGTACCAAGAGACCCAGTACTTC; CDR3 protein: CASSWGPSPTQYQETQYF
J gene: TRBJ1-2; D gene: .; clone size: few; V gene: TRBV6-1; CDR3 DNA: TGTGCCAGCAGTAGAACCCCCGGGACACACTATGGCTACACCTTC; CDR3 protein: CASSRTPGTHYGYTF
J gene: TRBJ1-2; D gene: .; clone size: .; V gene: TRBV7-9; CDR3 DNA: TGTGCCAGCTGGCGCCCCCAGGGGGGCTACACCTTC; CDR3 protein: CASWRPQGGYTF
J gene: TRBJ2-5; D gene: .; clone size: .; V gene: TRBV12-3/TRBV12-4; CDR3 DNA: TGTGCCAGCAGCCCGACTGGCCAAGGGACCCAGTACTTC; CDR3 protein: CASSPTGQGTQYF
J gene: TRBJ2-7; D gene: .; clone size: many; V gene: TRBV6-5; CDR3 DNA: TGTGCCAGCAGTTCCTCGTCAGGCTCCTACGAGCAGTACTTC; CDR3 protein: CASSSSSGSYEQYF
J gene: TRBJ2-5; D gene: .; clone size: many; V gene: TRBV20-1; CDR3 DNA: TGCAGTGCTAGAGATTTTAGTACACAAGAGACCCAGTACTTC; CDR3 protein: CSARDFSTQETQYF
J gene: TRBJ2-7; D gene: TRBD1; clone size: many; V gene: TRBV7-9; CDR3 DNA: TGTGCCAGCAGCTCACATGAGGACAGGTCAAATTACGAGCAGTACTTC; CDR3 protein: CASSSHEDRSNYEQYF
J gene: TRBJ2-6; D gene: .; clone size: few; V gene: TRBV4-1; CDR3 DNA: TGCGCCAGCAGCCAAGGCGAGTTGCGCTCTGGGGCCAACGTCCTGACTTTC; CDR3 protein: CASSQGELRSGANVLTF
J gene: TRBJ2-3; D gene: TRBD1; clone size: many; V gene: TRBV24-1; CDR3 DNA: TGTGCCACCAGTGACTCCGGGACAGATCTTACAGATACGCAGTATTTT; CDR3 protein: CATSDSGTDLTDTQYF
J gene: TRBJ1-1; D gene: .; clone size: many; V gene: TRBV12-3/TRBV12-4; CDR3 DNA: TGTGCCATCATCCGGGCAGGGAACACTGAAGCTTTCTTT; CDR3 protein: CAIIRAGNTEAFF
J gene: TRBJ2-1; D gene: .; clone size: few; V gene: TRBV7-8; CDR3 DNA: TGTGCCAGCAGCTCCCGGAGGGGGGGGTCCTACAATGAGCAGTTCTTC; CDR3 protein: CASSSRRGGSYNEQFF
J gene: TRBJ1-6; D gene: .; clone size: many; V gene: TRBV24-1; CDR3 DNA: TGTGCCACCAGTGATAGCTCGACCGGGGGTAATTCACCCCTCCACTTT; CDR3 protein: CATSDSSTGGNSPLHF
J gene: TRBJ1-5; D gene: .; clone size: many; V gene: TRBV28; CDR3 DNA: TGTGCCAGCATTACGGGGTATAGCAATCAGCCCCAGCATTTT; CDR3 protein: CASITGYSNQPQHF
J gene: TRBJ2-5; D gene: TRBD1; clone size: many; V gene: TRBV19; CDR3 DNA: TGTGCCAGTAGTATGTCGGGACAGGGTCCGGAGACCCAGTACTTC; CDR3 protein: CASSMSGQGPETQYF
J gene: TRBJ1-1; D gene: .; clone size: .; V gene: TRBV9; CDR3 DNA: TGTGCCAGCAGCGTGAGGGATTTGAACACTGAAGCTTTCTTT; CDR3 protein: CASSVRDLNTEAFF
J gene: TRBJ2-4; D gene: .; clone size: many; V gene: TRBV25-1; CDR3 DNA: TGTGCCAGCAGTGAATTTAAGGACGGCAAAAACATTCAGTACTTC; CDR3 protein: CASSEFKDGKNIQYF
J gene: TRBJ1-5; D gene: .; clone size: many; V gene: TRBV6-1; CDR3 DNA: TGTGCCAGCAGCCCCGGGATAGATGGAGGCAATCAGCCCCAGCATTTT; CDR3 protein: CASSPGIDGGNQPQHF
J gene: TRBJ2-7; D gene: .; clone size: many; V gene: TRBV7-7; CDR3 DNA: TGTGCTAGCAGCTTAGGGGCCGGGGACGAGCAGTACTTC; CDR3 protein: CASSLGAGDEQYF
J gene: TRBJ2-2; D gene: .; clone size: .; V gene: TRBV11-2; CDR3 DNA: TGTGCCAGCACCTGGGTTGGTTCCGCGAACACCGGGGAGCTGTTTTTT; CDR3 protein: CASTWVGSANTGELFF
J gene: TRBJ2-5; D gene: .; clone size: .; V gene: TRBV3-1; CDR3 DNA: TGTGCCAGCAGCCACGTATCGGGTAACCAAGAGACCCAGTACTTC; CDR3 protein: CASSHVSGNQETQYF
J gene: TRBJ1-2; D gene: TRBD1; clone size: many; V gene: TRBV6-5; CDR3 DNA: TGTGCCAGCAGTCTACGACAGGGGGCGTCGTCGGGAGGCTACACCTTC; CDR3 protein: CASSLRQGASSGGYTF
J gene: TRBJ1-6; D gene: .; clone size: many; V gene: TRBV3-1; CDR3 DNA: TGTGCCAGCAGCCAAGCATGGGCAGAGAATTCACCCCTCCACTTT; CDR3 protein: CASSQAWAENSPLHF
J gene: TRBJ1-5; D gene: .; clone size: many; V gene: TRBV20-1; CDR3 DNA: TGCAGTGCTAGCACGAGTTTGGACATCCGAACGCCCCAGCATTTT; CDR3 protein: CSASTSLDIRTPQHF
J gene: TRBJ1-2; D gene: .; clone size: many; V gene: TRBV11-2; CDR3 DNA: TGTGCCAGCAGCTTAAATCCCCTTAACTATGGCTACACCTTC; CDR3 protein: CASSLNPLNYGYTF
J gene: TRBJ1-6; D gene: .; clone size: many; V gene: TRBV6-1; CDR3 DNA: TGTGCCAGCTTTGGCCCCTGGGACGGCGAACCCAATTCACCCCTCCACTTT; CDR3 protein: CASFGPWDGEPNSPLHF
J gene: TRBJ2-6; D gene: TRBD2; clone size: many; V gene: TRBV7-3; CDR3 DNA: TGTGCCAGCAGCCAGACTAGCGGGGGGCCCGGGGCCAACGTCCTGACTTTC; CDR3 protein: CASSQTSGGPGANVLTF
J gene: TRBJ1-5; D gene: .; clone size: many; V gene: TRBV2; CDR3 DNA: TGTGCCAGCAGTCTAAGACAGGCTCCCCAGCCCCAGCATTTT; CDR3 protein: CASSLRQAPQPQHF
J gene: TRBJ2-7; D gene: .; clone size: many; V gene: TRBV2; CDR3 DNA: TGTGCCAGCAGGACGGTGGTAGGGCAGTACTTC; CDR3 protein: CASRTVVGQYF
J gene: TRBJ1-1; D gene: .; clone size: many; V gene: TRBV2; CDR3 DNA: TGTGCCAGCACGAATGCGCGGGCGGCAGCTTTCTTT; CDR3 protein: CASTNARAAAFF
J gene: TRBJ2-5; D gene: .; clone size: many; V gene: TRBV20-1; CDR3 DNA: TGCAGTGCTAGCGAGGACAACAACATCAAGACCCAGTACTTC; CDR3 protein: CSASEDNNIKTQYF
J gene: TRBJ1-5; D gene: .; clone size: few; V gene: TRBV28; CDR3 DNA: TGTTCCGGAAGAGGGGCCCCCAATCAGCCCCAGCATTTT; CDR3 protein: CSGRGAPNQPQHF
J gene: TRBJ1-2; D gene: .; clone size: many; V gene: TRBV20-1; CDR3 DNA: TGCAGTGCTAGTGGGCAAGAAACTAACTATGGCTACACCTTC; CDR3 protein: CSASGQETNYGYTF
J gene: TRBJ1-1; D gene: .; clone size: .; V gene: TRBV9; CDR3 DNA: TGTGCCAGCAGCGCGGGGGCCACTGAAGCTTTCTTT; CDR3 protein: CASSAGATEAFF
J gene: TRBJ1-3; D gene: .; clone size: .; V gene: TRBV9; CDR3 DNA: TGTGCCAGCAGCGTAGCGGGCAGGAGTGGAAACACCATATATTTT; CDR3 protein: CASSVAGRSGNTIYF
J gene: TRBJ1-2; D gene: TRBD1; clone size: many; V gene: TRBV12-3/TRBV12-4; CDR3 DNA: TGTGCCAGCAGCGGGACAGTCTATGGCTACACCTTC; CDR3 protein: CASSGTVYGYTF